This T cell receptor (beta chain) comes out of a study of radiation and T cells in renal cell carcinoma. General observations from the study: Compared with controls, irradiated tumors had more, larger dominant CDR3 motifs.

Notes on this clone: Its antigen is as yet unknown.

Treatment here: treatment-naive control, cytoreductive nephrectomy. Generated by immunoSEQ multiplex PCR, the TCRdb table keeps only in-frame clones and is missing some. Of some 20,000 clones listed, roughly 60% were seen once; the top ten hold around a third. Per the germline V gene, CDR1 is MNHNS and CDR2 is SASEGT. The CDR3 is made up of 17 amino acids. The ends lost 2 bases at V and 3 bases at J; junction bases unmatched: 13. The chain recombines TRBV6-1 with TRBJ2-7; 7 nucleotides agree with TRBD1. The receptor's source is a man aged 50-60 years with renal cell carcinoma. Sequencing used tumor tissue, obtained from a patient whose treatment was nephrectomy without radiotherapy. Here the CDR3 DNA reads TGTGCCAGCAGTGAACCCCAAAACAGGGGAATCGGCTACGAGCAGTACTTC. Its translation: CASSEPQNRGIGYEQYF.